Sequencing of this T cell receptor beta chain was carried out in a study of cytomegalovirus exposure and HLA in healthy donors. Study-level points and caveats: Cytomegalovirus association was listed for under 200 TCR beta chains. The authors excluded some V segments, including TRBV6-2 and TRBV6-3, as indistinguishable.

Concerning this clone itself: What it recognizes is unknown.

This PCR relied on a set of 60 Vbeta primers and 13 Jbeta primers. Repertoires were generated with immunoSEQ multiplex PCR, while TCRdb's copy carries only in-frame clones and drops some. Among some 180,000 clones listed, about 80% were seen once. V was shortened by 1 base and J by 10 bases, with 23 bases between the two germline ends. The CDR3 length is 18 residues. CDR1 MNHNS and CDR2 SASEGT come from the germline V gene. This chain uses TRBV6-1 with TRBJ1-6; TRBD1 might be the D (5 bases). The clonotype was recovered from a woman aged 60-75 years in good health and CMV-seropositive. What was sequenced was PBMCs. Here the CDR3 DNA reads TGTGCCAGCAGTGAAGGGATGGGCAGGGCAGCTGGACGCTCACCCCTCCACTTT. This sequence encodes CASSEGMGRAAGRSPLHF.